This T cell receptor (beta chain) was recorded in a study of blood T cell repertoires in COVID-19. Study background: Material from acute and convalescent COVID-19 was sourced from the United States, Italy and Spain. From T cells, B-cell-depleted T cells, or PBMCs came the material, which was cDNA or gDNA.

In the original processing: Amplification from reference gene primers served as the basis for estimated nucleated cell counts. Only in-frame clones appear in the TCRdb table, and some are missing; sequencing was by immunoSEQ multiplex PCR. V, J and clone size derive from that table, while D and trimming were established from the DNA sequence. The sample consists of about 200,000 clones, about four fifths of them appearing once. Germline CDR1 reads SGHRS; CDR2 reads YFSETQ. With 3 bases clipped from V and 8 bases from J, the junction kept 6 bases outside the gene matches. The length of the CDR3 is 14 residues.

This clonotype was obtained from a woman between 50 and 59 years old with acute or convalescent COVID-19. Sequencing was done on a sample of peripheral blood. This chain connects TRBV5-1 to TRBJ1-4; 8 bases fit TRBD1. The CDR3 region is CASSSTGEFEKLFF. The DNA for the CDR3 is TGCGCCAGCAGCTCGACAGGGGAATTCGAAAAACTGTTTTTT.